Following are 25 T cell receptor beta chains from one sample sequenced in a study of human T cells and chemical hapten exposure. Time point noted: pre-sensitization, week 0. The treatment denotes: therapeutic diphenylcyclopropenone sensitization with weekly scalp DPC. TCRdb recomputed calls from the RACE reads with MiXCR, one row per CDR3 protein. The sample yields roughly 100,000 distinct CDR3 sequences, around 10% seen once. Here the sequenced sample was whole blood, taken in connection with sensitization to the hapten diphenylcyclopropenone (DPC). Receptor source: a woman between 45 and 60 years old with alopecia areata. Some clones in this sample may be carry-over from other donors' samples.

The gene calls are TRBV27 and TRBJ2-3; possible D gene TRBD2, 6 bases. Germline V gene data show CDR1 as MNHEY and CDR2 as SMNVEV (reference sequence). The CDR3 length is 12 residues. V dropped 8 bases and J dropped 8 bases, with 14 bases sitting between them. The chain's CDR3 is CASGGSVGTQYF. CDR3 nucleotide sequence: TGTGCCAGCGGAGGGAGTGTTGGTACGCAGTATTTT.

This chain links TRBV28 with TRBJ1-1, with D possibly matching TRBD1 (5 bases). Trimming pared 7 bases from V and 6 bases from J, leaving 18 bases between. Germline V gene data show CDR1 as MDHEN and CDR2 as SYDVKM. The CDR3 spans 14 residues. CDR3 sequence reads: CASTKQGTGAEAFF. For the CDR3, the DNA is TGTGCCAGCACCAAGCAGGGTACTGGCGCTGAAGCTTTCTTT.

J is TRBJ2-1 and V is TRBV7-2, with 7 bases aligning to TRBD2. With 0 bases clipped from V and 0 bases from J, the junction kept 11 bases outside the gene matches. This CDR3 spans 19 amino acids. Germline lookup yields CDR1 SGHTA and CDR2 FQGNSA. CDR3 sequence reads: CASSLAGITGGRSYNEQFF. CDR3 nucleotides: TGTGCCAGCAGCTTAGCGGGGATCACGGGGGGACGCTCCTACAATGAGCAGTTCTTC.

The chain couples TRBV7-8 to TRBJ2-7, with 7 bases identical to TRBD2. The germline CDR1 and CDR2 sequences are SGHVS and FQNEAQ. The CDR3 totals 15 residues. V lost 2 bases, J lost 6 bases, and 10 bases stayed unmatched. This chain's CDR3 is CASSLFGQRDSEQYF. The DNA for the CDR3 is TGTGCCAGCAGCTTATTTGGCCAGCGGGATAGCGAGCAGTACTTC.

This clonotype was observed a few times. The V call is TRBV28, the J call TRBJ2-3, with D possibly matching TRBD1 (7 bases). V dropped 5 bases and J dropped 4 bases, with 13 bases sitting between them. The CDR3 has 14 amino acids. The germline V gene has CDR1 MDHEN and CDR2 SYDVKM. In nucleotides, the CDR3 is TGTGCCAGCAGTGCCCCAGGGGGGCCAGATACGCAGTATTTT. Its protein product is CASSAPGGPDTQYF.

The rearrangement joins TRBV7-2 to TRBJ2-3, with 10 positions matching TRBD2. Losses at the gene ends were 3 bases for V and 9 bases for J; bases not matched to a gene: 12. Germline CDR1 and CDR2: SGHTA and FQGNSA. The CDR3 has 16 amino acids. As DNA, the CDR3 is TGTGCCAGCAGCTTCAGTGAGGCTAGCGGGAGAGAGACGCAGTATTTT. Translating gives CASSFSEASGRETQYF.

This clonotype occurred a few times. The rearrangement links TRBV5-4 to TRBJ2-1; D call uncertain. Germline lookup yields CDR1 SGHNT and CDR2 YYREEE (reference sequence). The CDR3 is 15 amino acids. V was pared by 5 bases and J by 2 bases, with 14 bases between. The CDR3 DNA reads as TGTGCCAGCAGGCTGCCCGTAAGAACCTACAATGAGCAGTTCTTC. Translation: CASRLPVRTYNEQFF.

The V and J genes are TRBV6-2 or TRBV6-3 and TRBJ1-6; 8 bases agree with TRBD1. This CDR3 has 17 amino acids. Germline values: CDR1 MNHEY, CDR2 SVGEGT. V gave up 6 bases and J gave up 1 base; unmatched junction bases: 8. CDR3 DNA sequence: TGTGCCAGCAGCCTCGGACAGGGCGATTCCTATAATTCACCCCTCCACTTT. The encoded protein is CASSLGQGDSYNSPLHF.

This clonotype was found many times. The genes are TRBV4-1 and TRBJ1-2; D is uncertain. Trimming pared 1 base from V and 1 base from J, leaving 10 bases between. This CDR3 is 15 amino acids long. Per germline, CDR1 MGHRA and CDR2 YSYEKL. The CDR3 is CASSQGSGLNYGYTF. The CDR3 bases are TGCGCCAGCAGCCAAGGTTCAGGACTTAACTATGGCTACACCTTC.

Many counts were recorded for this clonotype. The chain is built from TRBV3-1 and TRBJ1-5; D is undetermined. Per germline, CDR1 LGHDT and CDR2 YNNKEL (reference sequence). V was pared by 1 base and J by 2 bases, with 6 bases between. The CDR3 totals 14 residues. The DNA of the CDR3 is TGTGCCAGCAGCCAAGCCGGGGGCAATCAGCCCCAGCATTTT. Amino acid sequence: CASSQAGGNQPQHF.

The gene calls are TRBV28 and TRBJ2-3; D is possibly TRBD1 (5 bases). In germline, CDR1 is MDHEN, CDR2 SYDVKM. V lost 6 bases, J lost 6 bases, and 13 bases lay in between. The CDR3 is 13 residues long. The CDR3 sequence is CASRAQGGDTQYF. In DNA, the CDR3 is TGTGCCAGCAGGGCTCAGGGTGGTGATACGCAGTATTTT.

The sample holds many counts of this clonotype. The CDR3 sequence: CSVIGNEKLFF. The CDR3 DNA is TGCAGCGTTATAGGGAATGAAAAACTGTTTTTT. The chain carries TRBV29-1 and TRBJ1-4; D remains unclear. Per germline, CDR1 SQVTM and CDR2 ANQGSEA. V gave up 5 bases and J gave up 5 bases, with 6 bases separating them. There are 11 residues in the CDR3.

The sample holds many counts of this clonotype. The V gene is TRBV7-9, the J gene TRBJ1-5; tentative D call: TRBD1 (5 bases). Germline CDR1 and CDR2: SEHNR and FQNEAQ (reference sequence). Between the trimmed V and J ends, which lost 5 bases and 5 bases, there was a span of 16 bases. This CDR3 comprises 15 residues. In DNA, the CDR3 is TGTGCCAGCAGCGCGGCGGGGACTGCACATCAGCCCCAGCATTTT. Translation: CASSAAGTAHQPQHF.

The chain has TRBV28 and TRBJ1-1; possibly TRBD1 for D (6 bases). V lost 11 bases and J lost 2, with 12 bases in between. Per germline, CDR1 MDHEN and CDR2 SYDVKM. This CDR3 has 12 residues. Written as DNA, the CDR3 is TGTGCCGGCCAGGGGTCCAACACTGAAGCTTTCTTT. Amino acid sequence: CAGQGSNTEAFF.

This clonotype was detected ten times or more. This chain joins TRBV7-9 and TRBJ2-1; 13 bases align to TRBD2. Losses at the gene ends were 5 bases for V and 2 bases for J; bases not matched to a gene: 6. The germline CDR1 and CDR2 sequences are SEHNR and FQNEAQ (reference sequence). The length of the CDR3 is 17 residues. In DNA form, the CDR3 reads TGTGCCAGCAGCCGGACTAGCGGGAGCCCTACCTACAATGAGCAGTTCTTC. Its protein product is CASSRTSGSPTYNEQFF.

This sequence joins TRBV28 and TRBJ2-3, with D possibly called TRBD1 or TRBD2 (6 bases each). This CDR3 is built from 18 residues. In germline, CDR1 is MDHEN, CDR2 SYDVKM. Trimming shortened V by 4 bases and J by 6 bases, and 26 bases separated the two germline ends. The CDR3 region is CASSYLGGGPLLSDTQYF. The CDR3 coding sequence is TGTGCCAGCAGTTATCTAGGAGGGGGGCCCCTATTATCCGATACGCAGTATTTT.

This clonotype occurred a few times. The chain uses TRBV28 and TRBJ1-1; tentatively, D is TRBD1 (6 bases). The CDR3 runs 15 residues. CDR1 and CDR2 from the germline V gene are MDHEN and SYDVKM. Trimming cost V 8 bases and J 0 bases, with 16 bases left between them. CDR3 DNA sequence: TGTGCCAGCCGGGGGGCCGGCTCCATGAACACTGAAGCTTTCTTT. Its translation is CASRGAGSMNTEAFF.

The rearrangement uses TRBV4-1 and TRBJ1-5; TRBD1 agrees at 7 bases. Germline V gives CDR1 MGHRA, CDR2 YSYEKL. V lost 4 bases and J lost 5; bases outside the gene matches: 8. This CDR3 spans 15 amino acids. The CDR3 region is CASSRLQGIHQPQHF. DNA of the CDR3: TGCGCCAGCAGCCGCTTACAGGGGATCCATCAGCCCCAGCATTTT.

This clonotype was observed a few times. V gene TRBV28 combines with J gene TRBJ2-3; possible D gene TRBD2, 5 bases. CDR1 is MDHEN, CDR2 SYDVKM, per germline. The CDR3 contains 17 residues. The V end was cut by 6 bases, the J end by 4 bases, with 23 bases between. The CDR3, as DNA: TGTGCCAGCAGCTCCCCAACCTTACTAGTTCATTCAGATACGCAGTATTTT. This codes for CASSSPTLLVHSDTQYF.

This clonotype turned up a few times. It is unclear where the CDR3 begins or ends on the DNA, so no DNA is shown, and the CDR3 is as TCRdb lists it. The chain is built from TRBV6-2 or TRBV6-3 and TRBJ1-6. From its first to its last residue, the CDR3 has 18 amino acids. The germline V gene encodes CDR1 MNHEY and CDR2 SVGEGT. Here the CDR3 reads CASSSSAGTSSYNSPLHF.

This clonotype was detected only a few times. The CDR3 protein is CASSPPRGPQYF. In DNA form, the CDR3 reads TGTGCCAGCAGTCCCCCGAGGGGCCCCCAATACTTC. The chain couples TRBV28 to TRBJ2-7, with D perhaps TRBD1 or TRBD2 (5 bases each). Germline loops: CDR1 MDHEN, CDR2 SYDVKM. The V gene lost 5 bases and the J gene lost 13 bases, with 18 bases spanning the gap. The CDR3 runs 12 residues.

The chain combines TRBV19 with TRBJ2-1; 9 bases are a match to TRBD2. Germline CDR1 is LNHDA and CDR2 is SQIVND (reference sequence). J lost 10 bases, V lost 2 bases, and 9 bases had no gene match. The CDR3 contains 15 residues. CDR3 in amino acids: CASSILAGVESEQFF. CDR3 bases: TGTGCCAGTAGTATATTAGCGGGAGTGGAGAGCGAGCAGTTCTTC.

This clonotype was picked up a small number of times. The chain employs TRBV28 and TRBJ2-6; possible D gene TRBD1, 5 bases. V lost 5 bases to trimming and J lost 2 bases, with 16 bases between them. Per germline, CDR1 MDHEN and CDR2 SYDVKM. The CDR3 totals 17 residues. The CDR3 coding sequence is TGTGCCAGCAGTGTCAGCCAGGGATCTGCTGGGGCCAACGTCCTGACTTTC. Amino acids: CASSVSQGSAGANVLTF.

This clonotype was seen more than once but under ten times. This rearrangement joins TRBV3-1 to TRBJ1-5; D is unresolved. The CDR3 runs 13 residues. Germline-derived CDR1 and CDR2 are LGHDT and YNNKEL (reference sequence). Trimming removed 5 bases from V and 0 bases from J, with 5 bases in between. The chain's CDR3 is CASSSYSNQPQHF. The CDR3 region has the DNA TGTGCCAGCAGCTCATATAGCAATCAGCCCCAGCATTTT.

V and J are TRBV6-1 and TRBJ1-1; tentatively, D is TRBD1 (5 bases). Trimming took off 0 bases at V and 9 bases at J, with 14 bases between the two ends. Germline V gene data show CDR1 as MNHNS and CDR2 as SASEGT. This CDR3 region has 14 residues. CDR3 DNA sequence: TGTGCCAGCAGTGAAGCCACGGGGACGGGTAAAGCTTTCTTT. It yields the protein CASSEATGTGKAFF.